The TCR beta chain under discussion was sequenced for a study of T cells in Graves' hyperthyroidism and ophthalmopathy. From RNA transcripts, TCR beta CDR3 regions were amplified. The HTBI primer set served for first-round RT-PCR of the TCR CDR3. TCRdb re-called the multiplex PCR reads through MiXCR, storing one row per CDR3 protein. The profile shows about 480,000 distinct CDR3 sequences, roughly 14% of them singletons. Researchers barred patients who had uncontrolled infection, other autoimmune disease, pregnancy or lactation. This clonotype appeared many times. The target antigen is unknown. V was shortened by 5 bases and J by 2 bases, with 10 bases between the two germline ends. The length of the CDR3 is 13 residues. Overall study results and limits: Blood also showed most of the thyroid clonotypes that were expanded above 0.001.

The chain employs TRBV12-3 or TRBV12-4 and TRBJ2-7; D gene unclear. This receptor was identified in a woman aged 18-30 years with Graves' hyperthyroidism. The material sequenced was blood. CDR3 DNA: TGTGCCAGCAGTCTTCTCCTTACCTACGAGCAGTACTTC. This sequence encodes CASSLLLTYEQYF.